This T cell receptor (beta chain) was sequenced in a study of blood T cell repertoires in COVID-19. Study-level information: The samples span acute and convalescent COVID-19 from the United States, Italy and Spain.

The age range of participants was about 18 to 95 years, with residence in around 22 US areas. Cohort placement rested on clinical history that participants reported themselves. The CDR3 extends over 16 amino acids. The germline CDR1 and CDR2 sequences are ENHRY and SYGVKD. Losses at the gene ends were 10 bases for V and 5 bases for J; bases not matched to a gene: 17. Using immunoSEQ multiplex PCR, the repertoire was profiled, and TCRdb retains in-frame clones only, with some absent. The data show around 200,000 clones, approximately 81% seen once. This receptor was identified in a man between 35 and 55 years old who had recovered from COVID-19. Sequences were obtained from PBMCs or T cells enriched from blood (not recorded which). The chain carries TRBV10-3 and TRBJ2-1; 7 bases line up with TRBD2. The CDR3 protein is CATTAKAGFSDNEQFF. The CDR3 DNA sequence: TGTGCCACCACGGCCAAAGCGGGATTTAGCGACAATGAGCAGTTCTTC.